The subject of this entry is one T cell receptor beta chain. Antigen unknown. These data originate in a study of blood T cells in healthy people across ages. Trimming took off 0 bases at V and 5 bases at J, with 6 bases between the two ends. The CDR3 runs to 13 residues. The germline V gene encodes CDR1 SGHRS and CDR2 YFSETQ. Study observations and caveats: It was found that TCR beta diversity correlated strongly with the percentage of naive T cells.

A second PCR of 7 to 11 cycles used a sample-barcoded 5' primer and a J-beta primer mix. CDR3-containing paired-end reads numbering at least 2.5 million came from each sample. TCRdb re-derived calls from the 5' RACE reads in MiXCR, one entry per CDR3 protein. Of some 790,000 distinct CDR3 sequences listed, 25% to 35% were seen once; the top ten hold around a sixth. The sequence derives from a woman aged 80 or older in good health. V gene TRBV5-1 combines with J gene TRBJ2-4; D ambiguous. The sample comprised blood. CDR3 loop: CASSLGSENIQYF. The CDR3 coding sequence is TGCGCCAGCAGCTTGGGCTCCGAAAACATTCAGTACTTC.